The present entry profiles one TCR beta chain with its context. These data belong to a study of T cells in Graves' hyperthyroidism and ophthalmopathy. The germline V and J ends were trimmed by 4 bases and 4 bases, with 13 bases remaining between them. CDR1 and CDR2 (germline): SNHLY, FYNNEI. The CDR3 is made up of 14 amino acids. RNA transcripts served as the template for amplifying TCR beta CDR3 regions. With the HTBI primer set, the TCR CDR3 went through a first round of RT-PCR. TCRdb passed the multiplex PCR reads through MiXCR, listing each CDR3 protein once. The repertoire holds 800,000 or so distinct CDR3 sequences, with roughly 37% as singletons.

Specimen: blood. This chain uses TRBV2 with TRBJ1-2; weak D call: TRBD1 (5 bases). The clonotype comes from a man in his late teens or twenties with Graves' hyperthyroidism. CDR3 sequence: CASSVPGRFYGYTF. CDR3 in DNA: TGTGCCAGCAGTGTTCCGGGGCGGTTCTATGGCTACACCTTC. Based on the CDR3 plus reference TRBV2 and TRBJ1-2, the full variable domain is EPEVTQTPSHQVTQMGQEVILRCVPISNHLYFYWYRQILGQKVEFLVSFYNNEISEKSEIFDDQFSVERPDGSNFTLKIRSTKLEDSAMYFCASSVPGRFYGYTFGSGTRLTVV.